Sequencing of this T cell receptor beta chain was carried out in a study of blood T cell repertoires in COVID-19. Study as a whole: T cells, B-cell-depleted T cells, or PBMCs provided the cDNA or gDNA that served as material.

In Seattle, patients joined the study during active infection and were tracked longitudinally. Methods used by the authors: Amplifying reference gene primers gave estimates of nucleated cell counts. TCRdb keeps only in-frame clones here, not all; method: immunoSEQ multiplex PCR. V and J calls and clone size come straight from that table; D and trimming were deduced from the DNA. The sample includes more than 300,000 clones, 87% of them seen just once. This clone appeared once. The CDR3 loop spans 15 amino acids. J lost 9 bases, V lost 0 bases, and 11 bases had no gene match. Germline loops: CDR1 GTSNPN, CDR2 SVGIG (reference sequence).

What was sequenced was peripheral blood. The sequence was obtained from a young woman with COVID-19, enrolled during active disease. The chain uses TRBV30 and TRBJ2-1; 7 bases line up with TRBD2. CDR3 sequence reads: CAWSVRERGMGEQFF. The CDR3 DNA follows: TGTGCCTGGAGTGTACGGGAGCGGGGTATGGGTGAGCAGTTCTTC. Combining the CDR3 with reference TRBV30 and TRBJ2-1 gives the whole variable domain SQTIHQWPATLVQPVGSPLSLECTVEGTSNPNLYWYRQAAGRGLQLLFYSVGIGQISSEVPQNLSASRPQDRQFILSSKKLLLSDSGFYLCAWSVRERGMGEQFFGPGTRLTVL.